Presented here are 10 T cell receptor beta chains from one specimen sequenced in a study of OX40 agonist ivuxolimab in advanced cancers. Sequencing was performed with immunoSEQ multiplex PCR; in TCRdb, only in-frame clones are kept and a portion is missing. Altogether 72,000 or so clones are present, around 87% being singletons, with the ten largest covering under 1.5%. Source: CD4+ or CD8+ T cells sorted from blood, taken in a trial of the OX40 agonist ivuxolimab. The receptors derive from an adult with an advanced solid tumor such as melanoma, head and neck, liver or kidney cancer.

V is TRBV5-6 and J is TRBJ1-5; TRBD1 might be the D (5 bases). V shed 2 bases and J shed 0 bases, with 12 bases lying between them. This CDR3 contains 16 residues. Germline V gives CDR1 SGHDT, CDR2 YYEEEE. CDR3 nucleotide sequence: TGTGCCAGCAGCTTCGGGGACGGCCCTAGCAATCAGCCCCAGCATTTT. This codes for CASSFGDGPSNQPQHF.

The chain recombines TRBV6-5 with TRBJ2-5; D is possibly TRBD2 (6 bases). With 5 bases removed from V and 5 bases from J, the gap between germline ends came to 12 bases. CDR3 length equals 13 residues. From germline, CDR1 is MNHEY and CDR2 SVGAGI. Here the CDR3 reads CASSRLVGETQYF. The DNA of the CDR3 is TGTGCCAGCAGTCGACTAGTCGGCGAGACCCAGTACTTC.

The chain carries TRBV30 and TRBJ2-7, with D maybe TRBD2 (6 bases). With 1 base removed from V and 3 bases from J, the gap between germline ends came to 10 bases. CDR3 length: 13 amino acids. Per the germline V gene, CDR1 is GTSNPN and CDR2 is SVGIG (reference sequence). CDR3 sequence: CAWSAQEGYEQYF. The CDR3 nucleotides read TGTGCCTGGAGTGCGCAGGAGGGCTACGAGCAGTACTTC.

The chain is built from TRBV4-1 and TRBJ1-2; a weak D match, TRBD1 (5 bases). Germline CDR1 reads MGHRA; CDR2 reads YSYEKL. Trimming left V 4 bases short and J 2 bases short, with 14 bases between. The CDR3 loop spans 15 amino acids. CDR3: CASSRMGGLNYGYTF. CDR3 nucleotide sequence: TGCGCCAGCAGCCGCATGGGGGGTTTGAACTATGGCTACACCTTC.

The chain employs TRBV28 and TRBJ2-6, with D tentatively TRBD2 (6 bases). The CDR3 length is 15 residues. The V end lost 9 bases, the J end lost 2 bases, and 14 bases lay between the germline ends. Germline V gene sequence: CDR1 MDHEN, CDR2 SYDVKM. CDR3 residues: CASSSAGPGANVLTF. The CDR3 bases are TGTGCCAGTTCCTCGGCGGGACCTGGGGCCAACGTCCTGACTTTC.

This chain connects TRBV2 to TRBJ1-5; D is possibly TRBD1 (6 bases). Germline V gene data show CDR1 as SNHLY and CDR2 as FYNNEI. This CDR3 has 14 residues. Trimming removed 3 bases at V and 5 bases at J, with 11 bases between. CDR3 region: CASSDRDIYQPQHF. The CDR3 DNA reads as TGTGCCAGCAGTGACCGGGACATCTATCAGCCCCAGCATTTT.

The sample holds one count of this clone. DNA of the CDR3: TGTGCCAGTAGCCTCACTAGCGGAGGGGGCACAGATACGCAGTATTTT. Its translation is CASSLTSGGGTDTQYF. This chain uses TRBV19 with TRBJ2-3; 8 bases line up with TRBD2. The CDR3 length is 16 residues. Germline V gives CDR1 LNHDA, CDR2 SQIVND (reference sequence). Losses at the gene ends were 6 bases for V and 1 base for J; bases not matched to a gene: 9.

The genes are TRBV20-1 and TRBJ1-1; D is undetermined. The V end lost 3 bases, the J end lost 3 bases, and 5 bases lay between the germline ends. The CDR3 covers 11 residues. Germline assignment: CDR1 DFQATT and CDR2 SNEGSKA (reference sequence). CDR3 in amino acids: CSARRDTEAFF. In DNA form, the CDR3 reads TGCAGTGCTAGGCGGGACACTGAAGCTTTCTTT.

This clone was detected once. The chain is built from TRBV7-3 and TRBJ2-5; D gene ambiguous. The CDR3 extends over 15 amino acids. Germline assignment: CDR1 SGHTA and CDR2 FQGTGA. V was trimmed by 0 bases and J by 5 bases, leaving 13 bases between them. CDR3 in amino acids: CASSLTSGLGETQYF. CDR3 DNA sequence: TGTGCCAGCAGCTTAACGTCTGGGTTGGGCGAGACCCAGTACTTC.

The chain recombines TRBV19 with TRBJ1-1, with TRBD1 matching over 9 bases. Germline V gene lookup returns CDR1 LNHDA and CDR2 SQIVND (reference sequence). With V trimmed by 4 bases and J by 4 bases, 10 bases remained unmatched. This CDR3 has 16 amino acids. This CDR3 is CASSKAPGQGRTEAFF. CDR3 nucleotides: TGTGCCAGTAGTAAAGCTCCGGGACAGGGCCGCACTGAAGCTTTCTTT.